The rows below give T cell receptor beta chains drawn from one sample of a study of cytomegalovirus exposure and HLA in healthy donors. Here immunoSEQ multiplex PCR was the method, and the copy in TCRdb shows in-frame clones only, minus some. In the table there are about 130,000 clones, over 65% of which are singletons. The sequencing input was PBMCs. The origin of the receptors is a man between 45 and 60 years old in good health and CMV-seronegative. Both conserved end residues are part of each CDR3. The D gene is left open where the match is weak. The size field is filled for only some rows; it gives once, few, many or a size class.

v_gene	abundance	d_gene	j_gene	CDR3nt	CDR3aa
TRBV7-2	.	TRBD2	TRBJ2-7	TGTGCCAGCAGCTCCAGCGGGACCTCCTACGAGCAGTACTTC	CASSSSGTSYEQYF
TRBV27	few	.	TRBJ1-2	TGTGCCAGCAGTTTATACCCCGAGAGTGGCTACACCTTC	CASSLYPESGYTF
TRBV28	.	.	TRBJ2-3	TGTGCCAGCTTCCTCGATAAGGCCTCCGGGGTCACAGATACGCAGTATTTT	CASFLDKASGVTDTQYF
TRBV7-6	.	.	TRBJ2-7	TGTGCCAGCAGCTTAGAGGACACCTCCTACGAGCAGTACTTC	CASSLEDTSYEQYF
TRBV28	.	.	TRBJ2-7	TGTGCCAGCAGTGGGGGGGCTAGCGTCTCCTACGAGCAGTACTTC	CASSGGASVSYEQYF
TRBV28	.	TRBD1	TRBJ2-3	TGTGCCAGCAGTTTGGGGACAGGCCGTTCTAGCACAGATACGCAGTATTTT	CASSLGTGRSSTDTQYF
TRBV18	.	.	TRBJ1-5	TGTGCCAGCTCACCGGGACAAAGCAATCAGCCCCAGCATTTT	CASSPGQSNQPQHF
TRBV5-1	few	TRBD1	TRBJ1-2	TGCGCCAGCAGCCGCCCGGGACAGGTGAATGGCTACACCTTC	CASSRPGQVNGYTF
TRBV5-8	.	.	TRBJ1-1	TGTGCCAGCTTCTCAGGGATTAGGAACACTGAAGCTTTCTTT	CASFSGIRNTEAFF
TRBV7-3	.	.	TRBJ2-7	TGTGCCAGCAGCTTAACCTCCTCCTACGAGCAGTACTTC	CASSLTSSYEQYF